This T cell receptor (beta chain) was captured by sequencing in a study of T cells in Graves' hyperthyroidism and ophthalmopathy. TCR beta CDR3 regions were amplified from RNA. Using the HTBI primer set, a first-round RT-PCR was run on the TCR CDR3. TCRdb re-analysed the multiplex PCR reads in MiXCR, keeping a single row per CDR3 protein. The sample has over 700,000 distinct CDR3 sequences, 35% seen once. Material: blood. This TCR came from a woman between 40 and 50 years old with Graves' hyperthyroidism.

This CDR3 reads CASSRPSGAGGNTEAFF. The CDR3 DNA is TGTGCCAGTAGTAGACCCTCGGGGGCAGGGGGGAACACTGAAGCTTTCTTT. The gene calls are TRBV9 and TRBJ1-1; 7 nucleotides agree with TRBD1. The V and J ends lost 8 bases and 1 base, in that order; junction bases with no gene match: 17. This CDR3 contains 17 residues. CDR1 is SGDLS, CDR2 YYNGEE, per germline.